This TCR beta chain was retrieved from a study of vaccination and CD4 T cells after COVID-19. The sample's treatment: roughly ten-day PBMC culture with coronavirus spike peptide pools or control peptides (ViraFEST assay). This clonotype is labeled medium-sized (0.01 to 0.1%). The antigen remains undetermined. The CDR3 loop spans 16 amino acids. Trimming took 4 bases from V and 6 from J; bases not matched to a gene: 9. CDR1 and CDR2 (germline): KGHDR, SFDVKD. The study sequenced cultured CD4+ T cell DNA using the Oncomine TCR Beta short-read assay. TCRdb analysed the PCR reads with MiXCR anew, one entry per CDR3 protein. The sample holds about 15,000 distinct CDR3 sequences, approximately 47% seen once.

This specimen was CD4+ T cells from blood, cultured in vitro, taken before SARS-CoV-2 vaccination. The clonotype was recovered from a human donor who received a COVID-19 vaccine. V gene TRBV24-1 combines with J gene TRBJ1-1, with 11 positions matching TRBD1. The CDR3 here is CATSETGTGGFAEAFF. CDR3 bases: TGTGCCACCAGTGAAACCGGGACAGGGGGTTTCGCTGAAGCTTTCTTT.